This T cell receptor beta chain was sequenced during a study of graft-versus-host responses after intestinal transplantation. At the level of the study: Recipients across the board were started on anti-thymocyte globulin induction, then kept on tacrolimus and steroids for two to three years. The study's findings and limits: Some GvH clones were seen earlier in gut or blood, suggesting intestinal origin.

As concerns this clone: Antigen: not known.

The CDR3 runs 13 residues. Germline-derived CDR1 and CDR2 are MNHNS and SASEGT. V was clipped by 2 bases and J by 7 bases, with 9 bases between them. Measured with immunoSEQ multiplex PCR; TCRdb has only the in-frame clones, and not every one. In the table there are roughly 120,000 clones, approximately 90% of which are singletons. The chain combines TRBV6-1 with TRBJ1-5; no reliable D call. This TCR was recovered from a human donor who received an intestinal transplant. The sample consisted of unstimulated CD4+ T cells sorted from spleen or lymph node cells, taken before intestinal transplant. The CDR3 bases are TGTGCCAGCAGTGAACGTCTACGGCAGCCCCAGCATTTT. Translating gives CASSERLRQPQHF.